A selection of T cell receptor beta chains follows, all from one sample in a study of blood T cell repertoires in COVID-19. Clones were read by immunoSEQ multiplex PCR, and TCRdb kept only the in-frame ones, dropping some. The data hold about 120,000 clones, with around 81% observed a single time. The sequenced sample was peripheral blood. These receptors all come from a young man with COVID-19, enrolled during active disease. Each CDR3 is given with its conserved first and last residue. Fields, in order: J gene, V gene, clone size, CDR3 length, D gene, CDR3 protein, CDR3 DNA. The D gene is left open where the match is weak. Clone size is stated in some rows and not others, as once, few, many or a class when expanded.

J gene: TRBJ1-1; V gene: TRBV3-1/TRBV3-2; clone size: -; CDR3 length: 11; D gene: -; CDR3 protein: CASSSTAEAFF; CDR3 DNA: TGTGCCAGCAGCTCGACAGCTGAAGCTTTCTTT
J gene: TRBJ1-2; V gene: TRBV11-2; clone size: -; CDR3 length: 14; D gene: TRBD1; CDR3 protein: CASSLQGGGYGYTF; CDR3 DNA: TGTGCCAGCAGCCTTCAGGGGGGAGGCTATGGCTACACCTTC
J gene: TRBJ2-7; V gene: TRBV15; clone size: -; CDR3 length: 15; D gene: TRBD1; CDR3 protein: CATSRETGGSYEQYF; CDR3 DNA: TGTGCCACCAGCAGAGAGACAGGGGGCTCCTACGAGCAGTACTTC
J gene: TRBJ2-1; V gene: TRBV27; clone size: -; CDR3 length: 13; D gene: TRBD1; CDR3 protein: CASSLDRGGEQFF; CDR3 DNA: TGTGCCAGCAGTTTAGACAGGGGAGGTGAGCAGTTCTTC
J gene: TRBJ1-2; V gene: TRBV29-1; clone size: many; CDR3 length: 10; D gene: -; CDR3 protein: CSAYIIGYTF; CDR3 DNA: TGCAGCGCTTATATAATTGGCTACACCTTC
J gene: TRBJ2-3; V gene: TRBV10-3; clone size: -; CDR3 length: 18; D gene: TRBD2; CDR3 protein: CAISPTYLAGLSTDTQYF; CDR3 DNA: TGTGCCATCAGCCCCACATATCTAGCGGGGTTAAGCACAGATACGCAGTATTTT
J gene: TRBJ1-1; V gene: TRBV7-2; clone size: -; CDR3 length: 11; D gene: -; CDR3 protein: CASSFLTEAFF; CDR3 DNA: TGTGCCAGCAGCTTTCTCACTGAAGCTTTCTTT
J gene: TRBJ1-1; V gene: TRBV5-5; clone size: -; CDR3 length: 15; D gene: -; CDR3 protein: CASSSLGGLNTEAFF; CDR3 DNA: TGTGCCAGCAGCTCACTTGGAGGGTTGAACACTGAAGCTTTCTTT
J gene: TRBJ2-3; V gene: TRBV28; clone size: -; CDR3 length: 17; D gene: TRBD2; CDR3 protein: CASSLTGPSGRSDTQYF; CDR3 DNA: TGTGCCAGCAGTTTAACAGGGCCGAGCGGGAGATCAGATACGCAGTATTTT
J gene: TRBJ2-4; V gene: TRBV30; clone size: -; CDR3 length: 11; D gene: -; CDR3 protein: CAVEILDIQYF; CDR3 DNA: TGTGCCGTCGAGATCTTGGACATTCAGTACTTC
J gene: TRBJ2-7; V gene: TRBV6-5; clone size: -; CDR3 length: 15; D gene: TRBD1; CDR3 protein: CASSLGQGEVYEQYF; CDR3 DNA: TGTGCCAGCAGCCTTGGACAGGGCGAGGTATACGAGCAGTACTTC
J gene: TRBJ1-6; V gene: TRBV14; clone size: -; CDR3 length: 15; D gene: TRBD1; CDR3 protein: CASSPRTGGNSPLHF; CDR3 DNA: TGTGCCAGCAGCCCCCGGACAGGGGGGAATTCACCCCTCCACTTT
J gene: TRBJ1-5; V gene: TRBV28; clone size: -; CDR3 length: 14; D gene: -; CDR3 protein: CASSWQISNQPQHF; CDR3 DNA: TGTGCCAGCAGTTGGCAGATTAGCAATCAGCCCCAGCATTTT
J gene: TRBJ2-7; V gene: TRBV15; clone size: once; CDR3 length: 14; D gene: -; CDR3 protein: CATSINRGGDEQYF; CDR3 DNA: TGTGCCACCAGCATAAATAGGGGGGGCGACGAGCAGTACTTC
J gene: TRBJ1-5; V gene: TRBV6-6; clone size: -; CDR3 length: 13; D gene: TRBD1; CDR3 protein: CASNTGQGGPQHF; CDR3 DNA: TGTGCCAGCAACACGGGACAGGGGGGGCCCCAGCATTTT
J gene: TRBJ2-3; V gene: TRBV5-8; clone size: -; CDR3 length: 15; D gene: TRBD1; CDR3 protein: CASSLVGQGTDTQYF; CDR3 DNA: TGTGCCAGCAGCTTGGTGGGACAGGGCACAGATACGCAGTATTTT
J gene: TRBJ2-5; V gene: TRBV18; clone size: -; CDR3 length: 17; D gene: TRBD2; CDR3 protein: CASSPEPMGLAGETQYF; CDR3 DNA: TGTGCCAGCTCACCAGAACCAATGGGACTAGCGGGAGAGACCCAGTACTTC
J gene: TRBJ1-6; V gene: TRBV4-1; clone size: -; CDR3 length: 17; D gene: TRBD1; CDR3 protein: CASSPLGPGQSNSPLHF; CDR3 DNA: TGCGCCAGCAGCCCCTTAGGTCCGGGACAGAGTAATTCACCCCTCCACTTT
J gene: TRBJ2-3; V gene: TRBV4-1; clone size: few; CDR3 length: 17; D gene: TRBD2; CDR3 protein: CASSPRGPSGGADTQYF; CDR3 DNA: TGCGCCAGCAGCCCCAGGGGCCCTAGCGGGGGGGCTGATACGCAGTATTTT
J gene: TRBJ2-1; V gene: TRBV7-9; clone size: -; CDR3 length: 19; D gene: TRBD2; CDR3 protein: CASSPGTSGRKGTYNEQFF; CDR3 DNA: TGTGCCAGCAGCCCCGGGACTAGCGGGAGGAAAGGAACCTACAATGAGCAGTTCTTC
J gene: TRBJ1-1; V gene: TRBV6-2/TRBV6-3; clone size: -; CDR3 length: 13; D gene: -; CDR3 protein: CASSFPFNTEAFF; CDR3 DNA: TGTGCCAGCAGTTTTCCTTTCAACACTGAAGCTTTCTTT
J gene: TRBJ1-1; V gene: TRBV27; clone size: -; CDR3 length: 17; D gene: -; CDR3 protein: CASSRQFGNYMNTEAFF; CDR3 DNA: TGTGCCAGCAGCCGCCAGTTCGGGAACTACATGAACACTGAAGCTTTCTTT
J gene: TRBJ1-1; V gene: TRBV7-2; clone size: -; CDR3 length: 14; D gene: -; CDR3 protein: CASSSNTAGTEAFF; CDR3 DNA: TGTGCCAGCAGCTCCAACACAGCGGGCACTGAAGCTTTCTTT
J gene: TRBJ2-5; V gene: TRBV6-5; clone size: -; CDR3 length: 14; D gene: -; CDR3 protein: CASSYGGPQETQYF; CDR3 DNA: TGTGCCAGCAGTTACGGAGGGCCGCAAGAGACCCAGTACTTC
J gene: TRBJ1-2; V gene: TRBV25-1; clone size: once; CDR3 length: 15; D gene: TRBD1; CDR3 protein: CASSGRDRVSYGYTF; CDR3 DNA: TGTGCCAGCAGCGGAAGGGACAGGGTCAGTTATGGCTACACCTTC
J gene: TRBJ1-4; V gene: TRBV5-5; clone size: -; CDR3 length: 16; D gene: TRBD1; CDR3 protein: CASSSPAGTGGEKLFF; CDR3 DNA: TGTGCCAGCAGCTCCCCCGCGGGGACAGGGGGCGAAAAACTGTTTTTT
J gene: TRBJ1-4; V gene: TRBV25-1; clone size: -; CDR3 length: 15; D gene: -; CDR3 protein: CASSANSATNEKLFF; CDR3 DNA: TGTGCCAGCAGTGCCAACAGTGCAACTAATGAAAAACTGTTTTTT
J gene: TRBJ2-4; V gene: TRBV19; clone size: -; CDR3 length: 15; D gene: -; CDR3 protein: CASSPLTGGENIQYF; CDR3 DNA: TGTGCCAGTAGTCCCCTCACAGGGGGGGAAAACATTCAGTACTTC
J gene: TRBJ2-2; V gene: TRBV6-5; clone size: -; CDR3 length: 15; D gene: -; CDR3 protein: CASSYSAGIPGELFF; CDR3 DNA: TGTGCCAGCAGTTACTCGGCCGGGATCCCCGGGGAGCTGTTTTTT
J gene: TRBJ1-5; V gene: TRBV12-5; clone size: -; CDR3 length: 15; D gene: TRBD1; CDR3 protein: CAPWTGALSNQPQHF; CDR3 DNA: TGTGCTCCCTGGACAGGGGCGCTTAGCAATCAGCCCCAGCATTTT
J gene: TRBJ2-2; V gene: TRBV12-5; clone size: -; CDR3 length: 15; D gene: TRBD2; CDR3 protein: CASGLASGNTGELFF; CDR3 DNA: TGTGCTAGTGGTTTGGCTAGCGGAAACACCGGGGAGCTGTTTTTT
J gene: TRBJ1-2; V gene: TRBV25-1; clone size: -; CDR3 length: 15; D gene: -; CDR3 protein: CASSDRTASSYGYTF; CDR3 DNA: TGTGCCAGCAGTGACAGGACAGCATCCTCCTATGGCTACACCTTC
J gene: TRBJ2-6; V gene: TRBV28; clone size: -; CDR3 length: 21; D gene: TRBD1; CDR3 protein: CASSLFTPGQGVYGGANVLTF; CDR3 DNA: TGTGCCAGCAGTTTATTTACTCCGGGACAGGGGGTATACGGTGGGGCCAACGTCCTGACTTTC
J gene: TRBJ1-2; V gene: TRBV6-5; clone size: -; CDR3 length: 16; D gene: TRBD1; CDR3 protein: CASSYSVGTENYGYTF; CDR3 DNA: TGTGCCAGCAGTTACTCCGTCGGGACAGAGAACTATGGCTACACCTTC
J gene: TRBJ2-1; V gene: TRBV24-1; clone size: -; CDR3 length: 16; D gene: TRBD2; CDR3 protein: CATSDLTSGAYNEQFF; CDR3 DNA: TGTGCCACCAGTGACCTGACTAGCGGGGCCTACAATGAGCAGTTCTTC
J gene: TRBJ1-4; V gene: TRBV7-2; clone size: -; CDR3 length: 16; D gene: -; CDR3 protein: CASSLALTERGEKLFF; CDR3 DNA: TGTGCCAGCAGCTTAGCGCTGACGGAGCGAGGTGAAAAACTGTTTTTT